This T cell receptor beta chain was retrieved from a study of cytomegalovirus exposure and HLA in healthy donors (dated by TCRdb to the late 2010s). About the investigation overall: In an earlier analysis of 587 of the donors, 276 Gb of sequence data and roughly 100 million unique TCR beta sequences from 150 million to 200 million T cells were reported. All discovery cohort repertoires had been generated on a single sequencing platform. To predict cytomegalovirus infection status, the study combined high-throughput TCR immunosequencing, statistical association of individual TCRs with disease status, and machine learning. On average, roughly 250,000 unique TCR beta nucleotide sequences were sequenced per donor among a few hundred genotyped donors of the cohort, with roughly 18% of those sequences being non-productive. Genome-wide SNP genotypes for about 65% of the 666 donors were used in a later genetic analysis, which treated that subset as a discovery cohort. Donor age, sex, ethnicity and CMV serostatus were compiled together with the repertoire data. Among the 398 genotyped donors, approximately 76% belonged to the genetic ancestry cluster associated with self-reported Caucasian donors. Because of strong linkage in the cohort, roughly five DR-DQ haplotypes were treated as single units for association and clustering. The study profiled the T cell repertoires of more than 500 subjects by immunosequencing and related them to cytomegalovirus serostatus. Class I and class II HLA loci were covered by the typing at four-digit resolution. Rather than drawing on any new phenotypic data, the later analysis identified candidate immune exposures from TCR beta sequences and the way those sequences occurred across donors. A separate validation cohort of roughly 130 different subjects was used in addition to the approximately 700-subject first cohort. The study was designed to test whether signatures of past pathogen exposure could be identified by cataloging public T cell receptors. In a later analysis, previously published TCR beta repertoires from several hundred donors were re-analyzed and high-resolution HLA genotyping was added so that TCR occurrence patterns could be studied. The number of typed donors differed by locus: about 620-630 for A, B, C, DRB1 and DQB1; some 500 for DQA1; 606 for DPA1; and about 450 for DPB1. An early release covering just under 650 HLA-typed donors comprised about 310 gigabases of sequencing data and 65 million to 100 million unique TCR sequences. In an earlier analysis of over 550 of the donors, high-throughput TCR beta sequencing was used to judge whether each TCR beta V gene segment behaved as functional or pseudogenic.

The cohort consisted of 666 healthy bone marrow donors. Cohort members were all nominally healthy when sampled, although unrecorded immune exposures were likely present. CMV serostatus was recorded as positive for about 300 and negative for about 50% of the 666 cohort members, whereas no CMV serostatus was recorded for the donor in question. Every donor gave a peripheral blood sample, and the peripheral blood mononuclear cells from that sample were used for TCR beta sequencing. Genomic DNA extraction from the blood cell samples was performed with the Qiagen DNeasy Blood Extraction Kit. Comment on this clone: Its antigen is not yet known. The sample holds no much larger clone one base away, and base qualities are not on file.

CDR3 length: 17 amino acids, cysteine to phenylalanine. CDR3 DNA only is kept here, 51 bases in frame from base 1. Taken from the germline V gene, the CDR1 and CDR2 loops are ENHRY and SYGVKD. V is reduced by 5 bases and J by 3 bases, leaving a spacing of 20 bases between them. On the study overall, not on this receptor specifically: Linkage disequilibrium might explain the correlated functional status among segregating V segments, but an unknown experimental factor could not be ruled out. The only immune exposure information available for the cohort was CMV serostatus. Some IMGT-functional V segments, including TRBV6-2 and TRBV6-3, could not be told apart with the 87-base-pair reads, so those segments were excluded. An association between a missense DCLRE1C variant and V-gene and J-gene trimming of TCR beta chains was found in a later genetic analysis and replicated in an independent cohort. Because HLA typing was unavailable for some donors at each locus, only the typed subset was used in association tests. The study listed 150 to 200 TCR beta chains as associated with cytomegalovirus. An earlier analysis of around 500 of the donors showed that most TCR beta V segments appeared in productive rearrangements either about 87% or about 30% of the time, which broadly matched IMGT annotations. A few of the identified cytomegalovirus-associated TCR beta chains were confirmed in vitro to be specific for cytomegalovirus antigens. In a later analysis, the rate of TCR association differed among HLA loci, with DRB1 alleles having the most associated TCRs and HLA-C alleles having the fewest. A further reported finding was that TCR beta sequences accurately predicted the HLA-A and HLA-B alleles for most subjects in the first cohort. Across donors, most TCR sequences were observed very rarely, whereas some public TCRs were present in many individuals. A cluster of highly shared sequence variants was judged likely to be a technical artifact of the sequencing pipeline. This cohort had only TCR beta chains sequenced, and the lack of alpha or paired-chain data limited which features could be detected. Strong co-occurrence of HLA alleles, especially DR and DQ, made assigning TCR associations to individual alleles difficult. Because counts were too low, roughly 18 rarely observed V segments, including chromosome 9 orphons, were left out of the earlier analysis of approximately 500 of the donors. A later analysis reported that several top co-occurrence clusters appeared linked to parvovirus B19, influenza, CMV and Epstein-Barr virus. Roughly uniform sequencing depth across donors was assumed in presence/absence analyses, although this assumption may not hold. In a later genetic analysis, fewer N-insertions in productive TCRs were reported among donors in an Asian-associated ancestry cluster than the 666-donor mean. The classifier was reported to diagnose cytomegalovirus status with high specificity and sensitivity in both the original cohort and the validation cohort. In a later analysis, HLA-associated TCR beta chains were found to be more clonally expanded and to have lower generation probabilities than equally common non-associated chains. At a false discovery rate of 0.05, a later analysis linked around 17,000 TCR beta sequences to specific HLA alleles. According to a later analysis, most CMV-associated TCR beta chains appeared to be HLA-restricted, and the HLA associations seemed to be driven largely by CMV exposure. It was suggested by the authors that the approach could potentially be generalized to other disease states and immunological phenotypes.

The library was built by means of the immunoSEQ multiplex PCR assay. The multiplex PCR relied on a mix of 60 forward primers for TCR Vbeta segments and 13 reverse primers for TCR Jbeta segments. A multiplex PCR assay on genomic DNA amplified the CDR3 region of rearranged TCR beta genes. Amplified TCR beta libraries were sequenced as 87-base-pair reads on the Illumina HiSeq System. The study's processing was this. A later analysis counted about 82 million unique TCR beta chains across the 500 to 850 repertoires, and 9 million to 14 million of these chains were shared by at least two donors. Raw reads were error-corrected and collapsed into unique sequences by a nearest-neighbor algorithm in which closely related sequences were merged to remove PCR and sequencing errors. V, D and J gene segments were assigned by aligning CDR3 sequences to IMGT reference sequences. Each retained sequence needed at least a six-nucleotide match to both a V gene segment and a J gene segment. Rearrangements were classified as productive when the CDR3 lacked stop codons and remained in frame with V and J, and all other rearrangements were classified as non-productive. Following IMGT convention, CDR3 was defined as the stretch from the second conserved V-encoded cysteine to the conserved J-encoded phenylalanine. In an earlier analysis of roughly 580 of the donors, sequences lacking an unambiguous match to a single V gene segment were excluded. An earlier analysis of several hundred of the donors called V segments functional above 56.7% productive rearrangements and segregating when the between-donor standard deviation exceeded 5%. A statistical classification framework was developed to diagnose cytomegalovirus status using the catalog of TCR beta chain sequences. A later analysis assigned V and J genes by comparing TCR nucleotide sequences with IMGT/GENE-DB human TR gene sequences. A later analysis assigned CDR3 sequences and most-parsimonious VDJ recombination scenarios with the TCRdist pipeline. In a later analysis, every TCR beta chain was defined by the combination of its CDR3 amino acid sequence and its V-gene family, and reads without a unique V-gene family were dropped. In a later analysis, 500 to 700 highly shared, low-generation-probability nucleotide sequences were removed to address suspected cross-contamination and a sequencing artifact. In a later analysis, a clonal expansion index was calculated for each public chain from normalized within-repertoire ranks of inferred template counts. In a later analysis, generation probabilities were computed using a VDJ recombination model fitted to out-of-frame rearrangements, and the results were checked against IGoR. In a later analysis, TCR-TCR, TCR-HLA and TCR-CMV co-occurrence was scored with hypergeometric tests, and a repertoire-size bias correction was applied to TCR pairs. In a later analysis, false discovery rates were estimated by permuting HLA or CMV assignments 20 times. In a later analysis, co-occurring TCRs were grouped with DBSCAN, and TCRdist sequence similarity was added when clustering was performed within HLA-allele-positive subsets. For co-occurrence clustering, repertoires with fewer than 30,000 or more than 120,000 public chains were excluded, along with five or six repertoires with anomalous nucleotide sharing. The clones in this table, taken by TCRdb from immuneACCESS, are in-frame only. Not every clone is retained; where verified, under half of the shortfall comes from an unresolved V gene, and the cause of the rest is unknown. The V and J calls and clone size were taken over from that table, and D and trimming were inferred from the DNA. This sample gives over 150,000 clones in total; over 80% of them show up just once. The ten largest clonotypes hold about 1.9% of the sample.

The sequence came from a human donor in good health. Specimen: PBMCs. The sequence joins TRBV10-3 to TRBJ1-3; possibly the D gene is TRBD1, per 6 matching bases. Read as DNA, the sequence is TGTGCCATCAGTCGATCTGCAGGGACAACGGGTGGAAACACCATATATTTT. Its protein reads: CAISRSAGTTGGNTIYF.